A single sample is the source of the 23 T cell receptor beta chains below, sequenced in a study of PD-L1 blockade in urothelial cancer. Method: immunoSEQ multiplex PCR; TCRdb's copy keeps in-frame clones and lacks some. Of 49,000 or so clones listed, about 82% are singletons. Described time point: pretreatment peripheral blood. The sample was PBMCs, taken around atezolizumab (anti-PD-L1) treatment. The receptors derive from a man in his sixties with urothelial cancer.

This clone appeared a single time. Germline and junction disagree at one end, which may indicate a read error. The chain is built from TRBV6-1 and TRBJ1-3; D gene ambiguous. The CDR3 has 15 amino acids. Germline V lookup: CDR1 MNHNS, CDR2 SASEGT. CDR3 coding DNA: TGTGCCAGCAGCGAAGAACAGATTCCTGGAAACACCATATATTTT. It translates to CASSEEQIPGNTIYF.

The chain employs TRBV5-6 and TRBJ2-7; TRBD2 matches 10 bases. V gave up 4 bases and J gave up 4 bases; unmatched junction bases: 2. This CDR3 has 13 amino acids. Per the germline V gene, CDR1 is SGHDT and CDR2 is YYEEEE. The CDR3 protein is CASSRTSGYEQYF. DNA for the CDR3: TGTGCCAGCAGCAGGACTAGCGGATACGAGCAGTACTTC.

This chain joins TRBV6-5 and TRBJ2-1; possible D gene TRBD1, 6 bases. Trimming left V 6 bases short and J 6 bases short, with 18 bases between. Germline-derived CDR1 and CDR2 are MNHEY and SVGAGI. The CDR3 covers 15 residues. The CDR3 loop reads CASRTRGSAFNEQFF. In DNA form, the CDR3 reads TGTGCCAGCAGGACCAGGGGCTCGGCCTTCAATGAGCAGTTCTTC.

The CDR3 DNA follows: TGTGCCAGCAGCGAAAGCGGGAGGGAGCAGTTCTTC. Residues: CASSESGREQFF. The chain is built from TRBV9 and TRBJ2-1; 9 bases are a match to TRBD2. CDR3 length: 12 residues. Germline CDR1 is SGDLS and CDR2 is YYNGEE. J gave up 10 bases and V 3 bases, and 2 bases lay outside the gene matches.

CDR3 sequence (DNA): TGCGCCAGCAGGTCCGGGACAGGGGGCGTCACTGAAGCTTTCTTT. The encoded protein is CASRSGTGGVTEAFF. This chain connects TRBV5-1 to TRBJ1-1; 12 bases map to TRBD1. CDR1 and CDR2 from the germline V gene are SGHRS and YFSETQ. Trimming cost V 5 bases and J 4 bases; bases outside gene matches: 6. The CDR3 is made up of 15 amino acids.

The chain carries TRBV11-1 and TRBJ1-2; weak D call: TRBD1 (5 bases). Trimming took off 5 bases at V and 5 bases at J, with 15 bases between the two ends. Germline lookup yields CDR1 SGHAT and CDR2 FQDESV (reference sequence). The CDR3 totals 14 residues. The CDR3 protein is CASSPLGQKYGYTF. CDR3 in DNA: TGTGCCAGCAGCCCCTTGGGGCAGAAATATGGCTACACCTTC.

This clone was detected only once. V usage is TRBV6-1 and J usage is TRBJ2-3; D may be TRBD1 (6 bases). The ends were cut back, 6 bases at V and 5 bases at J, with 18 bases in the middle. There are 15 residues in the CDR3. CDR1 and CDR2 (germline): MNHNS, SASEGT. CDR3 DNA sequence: TGTGCCAGCAGGGAACAGGGTAATTTAGGAGATACGCAGTATTTT. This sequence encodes CASREQGNLGDTQYF.

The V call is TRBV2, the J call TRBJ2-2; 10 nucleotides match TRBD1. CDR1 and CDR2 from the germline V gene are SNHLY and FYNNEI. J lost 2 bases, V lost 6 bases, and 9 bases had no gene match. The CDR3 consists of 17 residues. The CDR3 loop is CASRTPGTGENTGELFF. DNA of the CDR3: TGTGCCAGCAGGACCCCCGGGACAGGGGAAAACACCGGGGAGCTGTTTTTT.

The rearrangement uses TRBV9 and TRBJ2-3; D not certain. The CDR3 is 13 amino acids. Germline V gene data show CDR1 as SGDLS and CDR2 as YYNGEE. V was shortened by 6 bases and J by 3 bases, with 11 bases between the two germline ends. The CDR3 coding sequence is TGTGCCAGCAACCGTCCGGAGACAGATACGCAGTATTTT. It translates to CASNRPETDTQYF.

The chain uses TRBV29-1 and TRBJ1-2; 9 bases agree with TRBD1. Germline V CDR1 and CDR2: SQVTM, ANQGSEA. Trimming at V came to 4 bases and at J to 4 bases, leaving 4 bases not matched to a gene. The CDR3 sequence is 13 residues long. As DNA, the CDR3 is TGCAGCGTTGCCGAGACAGGGGGCTATGGCTACACCTTC. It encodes CSVAETGGYGYTF. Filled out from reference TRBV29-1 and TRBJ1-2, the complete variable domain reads SAVISQKPSRDICQRGTSLTIQCQVDSQVTMMFWYRQQPGQSLTLIATANQGSEATYESGFVIDKFPISRPNLTFSTLTVSNMSPEDSSIYLCSVAETGGYGYTFGSGTRLTVV.

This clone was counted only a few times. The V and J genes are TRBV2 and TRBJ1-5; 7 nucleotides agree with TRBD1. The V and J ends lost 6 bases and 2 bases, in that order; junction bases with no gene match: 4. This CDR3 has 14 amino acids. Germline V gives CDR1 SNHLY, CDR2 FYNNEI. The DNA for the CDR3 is TGTGCCAGCAGGGGTGACAGGGGCAATCAGCCCCAGCATTTT. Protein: CASRGDRGNQPQHF.

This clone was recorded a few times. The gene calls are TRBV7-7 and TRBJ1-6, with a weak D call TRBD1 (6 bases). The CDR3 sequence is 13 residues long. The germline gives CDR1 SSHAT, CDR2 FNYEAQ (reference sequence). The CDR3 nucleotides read TGTGCTAGTAGACAGGACTCTAATTCACCCCTCCACTTT. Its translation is CASRQDSNSPLHF.

This CDR3 reads CASSPGLAGDEQYF. DNA of the CDR3: TGTGCCAGCTCACCAGGATTGGCAGGGGACGAGCAGTACTTC. The chain combines TRBV18 with TRBJ2-7; possible D gene TRBD1, 6 bases. With 2 bases removed from V and 5 bases from J, the gap between germline ends came to 13 bases. Germline-derived CDR1 and CDR2 are KGHSH and LQKENI. This CDR3 is built from 14 residues.

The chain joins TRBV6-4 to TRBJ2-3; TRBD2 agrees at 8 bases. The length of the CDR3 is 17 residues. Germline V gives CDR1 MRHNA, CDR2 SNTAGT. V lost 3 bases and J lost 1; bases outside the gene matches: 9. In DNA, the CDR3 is TGTGCCAGCAGTGAAGGTTTCAGCGGGAGTGGCACAGATACGCAGTATTTT. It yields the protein CASSEGFSGSGTDTQYF.

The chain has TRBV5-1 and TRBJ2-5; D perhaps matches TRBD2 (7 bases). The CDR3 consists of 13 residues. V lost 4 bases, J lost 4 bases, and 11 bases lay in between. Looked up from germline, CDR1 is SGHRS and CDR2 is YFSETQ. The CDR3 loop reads CASSRGAGETQYF. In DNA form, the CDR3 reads TGCGCCAGCAGCCGGGGGGCGGGAGAGACCCAGTACTTC.

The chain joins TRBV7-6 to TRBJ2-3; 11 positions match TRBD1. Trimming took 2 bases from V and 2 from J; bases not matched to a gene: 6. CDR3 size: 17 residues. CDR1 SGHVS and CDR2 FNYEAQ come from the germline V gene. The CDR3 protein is CASSLLPGQGDTDTQYF. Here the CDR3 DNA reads TGTGCCAGCAGCTTATTACCGGGACAGGGGGACACAGATACGCAGTATTTT.

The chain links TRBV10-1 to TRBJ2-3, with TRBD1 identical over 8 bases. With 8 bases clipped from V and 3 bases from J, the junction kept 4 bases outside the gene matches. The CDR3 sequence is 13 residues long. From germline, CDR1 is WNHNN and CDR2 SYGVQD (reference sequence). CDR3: CASLGTGTDTQYF. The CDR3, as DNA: TGCGCCAGCCTCGGGACAGGAACAGATACGCAGTATTTT.

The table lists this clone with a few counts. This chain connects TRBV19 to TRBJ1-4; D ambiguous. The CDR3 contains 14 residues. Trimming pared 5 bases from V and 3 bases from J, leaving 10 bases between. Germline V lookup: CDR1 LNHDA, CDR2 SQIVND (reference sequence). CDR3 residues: CASSHGQANEKLFF. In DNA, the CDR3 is TGTGCCAGTAGTCATGGCCAGGCTAATGAAAAACTGTTTTTT.

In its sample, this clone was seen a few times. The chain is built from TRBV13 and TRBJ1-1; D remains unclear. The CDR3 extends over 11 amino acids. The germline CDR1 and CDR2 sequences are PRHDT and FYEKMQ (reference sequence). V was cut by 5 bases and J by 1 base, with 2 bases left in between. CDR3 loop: CASSRNTEAFF. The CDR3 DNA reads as TGTGCCAGCAGCCGGAACACTGAAGCTTTCTTT.

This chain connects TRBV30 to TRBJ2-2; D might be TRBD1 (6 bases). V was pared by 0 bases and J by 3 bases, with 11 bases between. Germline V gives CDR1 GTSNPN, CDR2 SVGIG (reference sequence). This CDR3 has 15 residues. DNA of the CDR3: TGTGCCTGGAGTGTACTGGACAGCTACACCGGGGAGCTGTTTTTT. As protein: CAWSVLDSYTGELFF. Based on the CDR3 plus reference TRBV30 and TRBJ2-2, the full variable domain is SQTIHQWPATLVQPVGSPLSLECTVEGTSNPNLYWYRQAAGRGLQLLFYSVGIGQISSEVPQNLSASRPQDRQFILSSKKLLLSDSGFYLCAWSVLDSYTGELFFGEGSRLTVL.

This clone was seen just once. The CDR3 DNA reads TGTGCCAGTAGTATTGGCAGACAGGGTCACTATGGCTACACCTTC. It specifies CASSIGRQGHYGYTF. The genes are TRBV19 and TRBJ1-2; 7 bases map to TRBD1. The CDR3 loop spans 15 amino acids. The V gene end was trimmed by 3 bases and the J gene end by 3 bases; junction bases not matched to a gene: 7. CDR1 and CDR2 (germline): LNHDA, SQIVND (reference sequence).

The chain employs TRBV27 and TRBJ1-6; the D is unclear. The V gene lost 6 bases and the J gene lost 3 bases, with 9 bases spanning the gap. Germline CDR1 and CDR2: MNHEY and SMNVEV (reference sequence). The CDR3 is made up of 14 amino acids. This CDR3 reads CASRPGIYNSPLHF. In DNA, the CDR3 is TGTGCCAGCAGGCCGGGAATCTATAATTCACCCCTCCACTTT.

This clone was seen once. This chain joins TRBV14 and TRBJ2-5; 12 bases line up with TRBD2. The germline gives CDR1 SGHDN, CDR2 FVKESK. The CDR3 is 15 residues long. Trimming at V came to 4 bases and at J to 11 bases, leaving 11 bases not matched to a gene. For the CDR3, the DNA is TGTGCCAGCAGCCGGGCACTAGCGGGAGGCCTCGTTCAGTACTTC. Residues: CASSRALAGGLVQYF.